This T cell receptor (beta chain) derives from a study of cytomegalovirus exposure and HLA in healthy donors. Researchers ran the PCR with 60 Vbeta and 13 Jbeta primers. The assay was immunoSEQ multiplex PCR, and TCRdb's table has in-frame clones only and misses some. Among some 130,000 clones listed, around 80% were seen once. Trimming took 6 bases from V and 10 from J, leaving 12 bases between them. This CDR3 region has 11 residues. Germline V CDR1 and CDR2: LGHNT, FRNRAP. The receptor was isolated from a man aged 30 to 39 in good health. The chain joins TRBV12-5 to TRBJ1-1; D may be TRBD1 (5 bases). What was sequenced was PBMCs. In DNA form, the CDR3 reads TGTGCTAGTGGAGTTAACGGGGGAGCTTTCTTT. Amino acid sequence: CASGVNGGAFF.